Below are 2 T cell receptor beta chains sequenced from a single sample in a study of blood T cell repertoires in COVID-19. Only in-frame clones appear in the TCRdb table, and some are missing; sequencing was by immunoSEQ multiplex PCR. The sample records some 400,000 clones, nearly 90% being singletons. The sample was peripheral blood. These receptors were taken from a man between 18 and 35 years old with active or convalescent COVID-19.

The chain links TRBV10-1 to TRBJ1-5; 7 positions agree with TRBD1. V shed 6 bases, J shed 7 bases, and the junction held 12 bases outside the gene matches. CDR3 length equals 15 residues. CDR1 and CDR2 from the germline V gene are WNHNN and SYGVQD (reference sequence). The CDR3 loop is CASRYRGGCRQPQHF. In nucleotides, the CDR3 is TGCGCCAGCAGGTACAGGGGTGGATGCCGCCAGCCCCAGCATTTT.

V usage is TRBV19 and J usage is TRBJ2-7; 8 nucleotides match TRBD1. The CDR3 is made up of 14 amino acids. Trimming removed 5 bases from V and 0 bases from J; junction bases left unmatched: 3. The V gene's germline CDR1 is LNHDA and CDR2 SQIVND (reference sequence). As DNA, the CDR3 is TGTGCCAGTAGTGGGACAGGCGGCTCCTACGAGCAGTACTTC. Translating gives CASSGTGGSYEQYF.